The source of this TCR beta chain is a study of shared clonotypes between healthy human individuals. Study-level points and caveats: In the sorted subsets, rarefaction showed sequencing was incomplete despite large depth. Clonotype sharing across donors was expected to vary with sequencing depth.

A remark on this clone: Antigen specificity is unknown.

Trimming took 1 base from V and 0 from J, leaving 6 bases between them. Germline CDR1 KGHSY, CDR2 FQNENV. CDR3 length: 14 amino acids. The genomic DNA of each subset was split evenly across several immunoSEQ plates. Produced via immunoSEQ multiplex PCR; TCRdb's table is partial and in-frame only. The sample records about 2.1 million clones, about 94% being singletons. CD45RO-negative CD8 cells positively selected for CCR7 made up the naive population, which excluded terminally differentiated effector memory CD45RA+ cells. Sequenced input: naive CD8+ T cells from PBMCs. This chain uses TRBV16 with TRBJ1-1; D call uncertain. The TCR comes from a man aged 18 to 30 in good health. Some clones in this sample may be carry-over from other donors' samples. CDR3 in amino acids: CASSQFRVNTEAFF. DNA of the CDR3: TGTGCCAGCAGCCAATTTAGGGTGAACACTGAAGCTTTCTTT. Drawing the rest from reference TRBV16 and TRBJ1-1, the complete variable domain is GEEVAQTPKHLVRGEGQKAKLYCAPIKGHSYVFWYQQVLKNEFKFLISFQNENVFDETGMPKERFSAKCLPNSPCSLEIQATKLEDSAVYFCASSQFRVNTEAFFGQGTRLTVV.